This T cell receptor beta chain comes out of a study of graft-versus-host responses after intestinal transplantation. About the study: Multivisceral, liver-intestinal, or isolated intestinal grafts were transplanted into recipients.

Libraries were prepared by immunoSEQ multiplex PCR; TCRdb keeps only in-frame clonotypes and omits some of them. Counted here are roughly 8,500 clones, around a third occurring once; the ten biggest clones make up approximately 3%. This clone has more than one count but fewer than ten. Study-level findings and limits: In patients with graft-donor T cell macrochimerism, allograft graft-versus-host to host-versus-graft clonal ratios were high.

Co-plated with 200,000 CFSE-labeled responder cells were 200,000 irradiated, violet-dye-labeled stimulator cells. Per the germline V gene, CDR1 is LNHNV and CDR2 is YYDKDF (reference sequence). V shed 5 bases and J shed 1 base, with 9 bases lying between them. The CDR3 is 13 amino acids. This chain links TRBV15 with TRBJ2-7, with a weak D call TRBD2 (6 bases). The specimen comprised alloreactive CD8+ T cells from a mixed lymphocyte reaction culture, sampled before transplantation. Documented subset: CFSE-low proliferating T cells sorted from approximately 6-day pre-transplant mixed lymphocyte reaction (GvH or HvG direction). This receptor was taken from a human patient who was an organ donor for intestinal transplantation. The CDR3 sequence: CATSGTVSYEQYF. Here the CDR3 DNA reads TGTGCCACCAGCGGGACTGTTTCCTACGAGCAGTACTTC.